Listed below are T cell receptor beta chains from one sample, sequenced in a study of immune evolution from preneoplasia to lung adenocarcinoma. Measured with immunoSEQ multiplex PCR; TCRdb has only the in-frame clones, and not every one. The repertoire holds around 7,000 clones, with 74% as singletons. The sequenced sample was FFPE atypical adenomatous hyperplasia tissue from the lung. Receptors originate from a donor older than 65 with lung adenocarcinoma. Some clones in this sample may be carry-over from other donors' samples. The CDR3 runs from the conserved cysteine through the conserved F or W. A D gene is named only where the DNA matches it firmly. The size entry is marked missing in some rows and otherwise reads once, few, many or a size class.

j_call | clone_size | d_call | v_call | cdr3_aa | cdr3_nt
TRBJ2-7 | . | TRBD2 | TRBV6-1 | CASSETSEGPYEQYF | TGTGCCAGCAGTGAGACTAGCGAGGGGCCCTACGAGCAGTACTTC
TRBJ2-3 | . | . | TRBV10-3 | CAIGSSGRNPDTQYF | TGTGCCATCGGGAGTAGTGGGAGAAACCCAGATACGCAGTATTTT
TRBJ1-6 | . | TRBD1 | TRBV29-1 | CSVAQGARNSPLHF | TGCAGCGTTGCCCAGGGGGCACGGAATTCACCCCTCCACTTT
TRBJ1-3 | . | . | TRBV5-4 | CASSRGTDSGNTIYF | TGTGCCAGCAGCCGTGGGACGGACTCTGGAAACACCATATATTTT
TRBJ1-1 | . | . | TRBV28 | CASSLVYTEAFF | TGTGCCAGCAGCTTGGTGTACACTGAAGCTTTCTTT
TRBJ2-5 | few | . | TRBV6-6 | CASSYDTGRETQYF | TGTGCCAGCAGTTACGATACAGGACGGGAGACCCAGTACTTC
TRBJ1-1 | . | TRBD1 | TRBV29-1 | CSVAGTEKNTEAFF | TGCAGCGTCGCCGGGACAGAGAAGAACACTGAAGCTTTCTTT
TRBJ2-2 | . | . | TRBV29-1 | CSAGRTGELFF | TGCAGCGCTGGACGCACCGGGGAGCTGTTTTTT
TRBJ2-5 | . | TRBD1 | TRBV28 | CASSFSTGVETQYF | TGTGCCAGCAGTTTCTCGACAGGGGTCGAGACCCAGTACTTC
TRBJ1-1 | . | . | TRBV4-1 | CASRGGDVLTEAFF | TGCGCCAGCAGAGGGGGGGACGTCCTAACTGAAGCTTTCTTT
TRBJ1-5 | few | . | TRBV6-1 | CASTSLGLPQHF | TGTGCCAGCACGAGTCTCGGTCTCCCCCAGCATTTT
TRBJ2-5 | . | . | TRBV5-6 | CASSELRLPEQYF | TGTGCCAGCAGCGAACTCAGACTACCGGAGCAGTACTTC
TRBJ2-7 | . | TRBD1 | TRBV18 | CASSRRGTYEQYF | TGTGCCAGCTCACGCAGGGGGACCTACGAGCAGTACTTC
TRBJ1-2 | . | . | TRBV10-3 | CAISWTLDTNGYTF | TGTGCCATCAGTTGGACGTTAGACACCAATGGCTACACCTTC
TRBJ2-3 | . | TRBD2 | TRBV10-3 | CAISYIAGGTDTQYF | TGTGCCATCAGTTACATAGCGGGGGGCACAGATACGCAGTATTTT
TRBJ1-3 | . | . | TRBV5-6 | CASREGGREFGNTIYF | TGTGCCAGCAGAGAGGGGGGAAGAGAATTTGGAAACACCATATATTTT
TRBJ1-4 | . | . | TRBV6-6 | CASSPKAVKLFF | TGTGCCAGCAGCCCCAAAGCTGTAAAACTGTTTTTT
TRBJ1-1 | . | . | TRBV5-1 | CASSLTNTGNTEAFF | TGCGCCAGCAGCTTGACCAATACAGGGAACACTGAAGCTTTCTTT
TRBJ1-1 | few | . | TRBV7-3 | CASSFSGNTEAFF | TGTGCCAGCAGCTTCTCCGGAAACACTGAAGCTTTCTTT
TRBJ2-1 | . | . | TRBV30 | CAWKTQSYNEQFF | TGTGCCTGGAAAACCCAGTCCTACAATGAGCAGTTCTTC
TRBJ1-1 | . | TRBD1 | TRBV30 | CAWTGTGGLRYTEAFF | TGTGCCTGGACCGGGACAGGGGGCTTGAGGTACACTGAAGCTTTCTTT
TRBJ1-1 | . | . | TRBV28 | CASTRPGQNTEAFF | TGTGCCAGCACCCGTCCCGGACAGAACACTGAAGCTTTCTTT
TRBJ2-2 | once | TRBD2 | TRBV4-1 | CASSQGGVGGRKTGELFF | TGCGCCAGCAGCCAAGGGGGCGTCGGCGGGAGGAAGACCGGGGAGCTGTTTTTT
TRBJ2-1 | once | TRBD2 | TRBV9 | CASTRLAGDYNEQFF | TGTGCCAGCACCAGACTAGCGGGGGATTACAATGAGCAGTTCTTC
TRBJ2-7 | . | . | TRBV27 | CASSSGPEQYF | TGTGCCAGCAGTTCCGGGCCCGAGCAGTACTTC
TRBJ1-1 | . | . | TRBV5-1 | CASSLYPGLNTEAFF | TGCGCCAGCAGCTTGTACCCGGGACTGAACACTGAAGCTTTCTTT
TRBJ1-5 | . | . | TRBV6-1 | CASSADAGQPQHF | TGTGCCAGCAGTGCGGACGCCGGACAGCCCCAGCATTTT